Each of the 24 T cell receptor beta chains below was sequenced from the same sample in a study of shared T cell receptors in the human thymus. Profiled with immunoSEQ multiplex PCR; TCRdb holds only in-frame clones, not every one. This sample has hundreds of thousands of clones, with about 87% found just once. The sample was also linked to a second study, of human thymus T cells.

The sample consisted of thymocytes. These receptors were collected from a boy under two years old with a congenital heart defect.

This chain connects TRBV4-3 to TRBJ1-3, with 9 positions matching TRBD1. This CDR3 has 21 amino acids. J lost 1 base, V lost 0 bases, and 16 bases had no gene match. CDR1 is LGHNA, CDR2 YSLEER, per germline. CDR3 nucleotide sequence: TGCGCCAGCAGCCAAGAAGGGCGGACAGGGGTAGGCCCAGCGTCTGGAAACACCATATATTTT. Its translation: CASSQEGRTGVGPASGNTIYF.

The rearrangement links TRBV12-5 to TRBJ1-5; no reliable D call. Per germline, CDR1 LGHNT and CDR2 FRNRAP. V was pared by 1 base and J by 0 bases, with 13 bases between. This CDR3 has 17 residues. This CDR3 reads CASGLASQVYSNQPQHF. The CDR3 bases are TGTGCTAGTGGTTTGGCCTCGCAGGTTTATAGCAATCAGCCCCAGCATTTT.

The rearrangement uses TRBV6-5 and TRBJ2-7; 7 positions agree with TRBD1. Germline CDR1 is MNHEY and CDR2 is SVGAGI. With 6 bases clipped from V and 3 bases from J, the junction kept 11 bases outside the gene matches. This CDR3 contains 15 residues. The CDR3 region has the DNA TGTGCCAGCAGGCGACAGGGAAGGGAAGACTACGAGCAGTACTTC. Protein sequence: CASRRQGREDYEQYF.

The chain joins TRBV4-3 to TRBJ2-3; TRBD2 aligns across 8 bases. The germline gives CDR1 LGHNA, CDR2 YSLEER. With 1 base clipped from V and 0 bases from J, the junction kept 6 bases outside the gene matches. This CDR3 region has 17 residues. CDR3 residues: CASSQAGREASTDTQYF. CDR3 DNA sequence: TGCGCCAGCAGCCAAGCCGGGCGGGAGGCTAGCACAGATACGCAGTATTTT.

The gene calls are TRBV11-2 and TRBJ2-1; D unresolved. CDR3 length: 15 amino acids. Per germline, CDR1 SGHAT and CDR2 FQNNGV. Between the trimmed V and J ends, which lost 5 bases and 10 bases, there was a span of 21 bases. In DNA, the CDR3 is TGTGCCAGCAGCCCCCACCATGACTGGAGTGGGGAGCAGTTCTTC. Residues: CASSPHHDWSGEQFF.

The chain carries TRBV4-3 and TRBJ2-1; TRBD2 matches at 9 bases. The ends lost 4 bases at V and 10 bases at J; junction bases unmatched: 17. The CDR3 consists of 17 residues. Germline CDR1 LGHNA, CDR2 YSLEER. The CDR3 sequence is CASSRRGSGGPDGEQFF. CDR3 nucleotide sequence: TGCGCCAGCAGCCGGCGGGGAAGCGGGGGGCCGGATGGCGAGCAGTTCTTC.

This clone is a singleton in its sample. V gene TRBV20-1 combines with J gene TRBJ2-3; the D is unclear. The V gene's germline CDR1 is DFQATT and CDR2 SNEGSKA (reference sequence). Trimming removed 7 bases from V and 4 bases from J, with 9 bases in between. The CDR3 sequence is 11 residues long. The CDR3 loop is CSEARADTQYF. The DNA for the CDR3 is TGCAGTGAGGCCCGGGCAGATACGCAGTATTTT.

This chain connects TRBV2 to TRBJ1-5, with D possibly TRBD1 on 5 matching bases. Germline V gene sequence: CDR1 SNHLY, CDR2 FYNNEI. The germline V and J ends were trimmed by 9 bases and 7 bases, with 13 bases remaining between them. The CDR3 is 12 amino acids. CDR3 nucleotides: TGTGCCAGGGGGGAGGGTCGGCAGCCCCAGCATTTT. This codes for CARGEGRQPQHF.

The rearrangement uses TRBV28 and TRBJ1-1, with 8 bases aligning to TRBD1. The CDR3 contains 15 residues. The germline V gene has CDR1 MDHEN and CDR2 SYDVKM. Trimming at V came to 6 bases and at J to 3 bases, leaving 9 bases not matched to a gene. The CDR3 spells CASRTGQGSDTEAFF. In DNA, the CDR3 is TGTGCCAGCAGAACAGGACAGGGTTCGGACACTGAAGCTTTCTTT.

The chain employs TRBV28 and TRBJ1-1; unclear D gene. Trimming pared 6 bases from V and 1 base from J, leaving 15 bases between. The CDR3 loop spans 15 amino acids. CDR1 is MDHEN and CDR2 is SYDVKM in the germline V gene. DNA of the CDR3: TGTGCCAGCAGATCCGCTAGGAGCTCGAACACTGAAGCTTTCTTT. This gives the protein CASRSARSSNTEAFF.

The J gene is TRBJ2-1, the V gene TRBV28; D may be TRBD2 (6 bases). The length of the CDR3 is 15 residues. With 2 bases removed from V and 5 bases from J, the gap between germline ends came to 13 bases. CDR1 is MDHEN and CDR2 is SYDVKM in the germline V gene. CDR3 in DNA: TGTGCCAGCAGTTTAGGGACTCTGGGGAACAATGAGCAGTTCTTC. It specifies CASSLGTLGNNEQFF.

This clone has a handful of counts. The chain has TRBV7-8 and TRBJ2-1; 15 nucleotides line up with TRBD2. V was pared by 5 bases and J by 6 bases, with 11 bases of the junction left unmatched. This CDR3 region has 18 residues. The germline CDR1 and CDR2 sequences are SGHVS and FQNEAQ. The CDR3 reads CASSPQGLAGGRANEQFF. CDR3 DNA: TGTGCCAGCAGCCCGCAGGGACTAGCGGGAGGCCGGGCCAATGAGCAGTTCTTC.

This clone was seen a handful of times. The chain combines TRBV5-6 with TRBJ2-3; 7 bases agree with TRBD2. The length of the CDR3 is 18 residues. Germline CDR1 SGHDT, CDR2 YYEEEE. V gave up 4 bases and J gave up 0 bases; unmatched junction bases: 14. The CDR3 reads CASSGTGTTSSSTDTQYF. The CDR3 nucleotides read TGTGCCAGCAGCGGAACCGGGACTACATCCTCTAGCACAGATACGCAGTATTTT.

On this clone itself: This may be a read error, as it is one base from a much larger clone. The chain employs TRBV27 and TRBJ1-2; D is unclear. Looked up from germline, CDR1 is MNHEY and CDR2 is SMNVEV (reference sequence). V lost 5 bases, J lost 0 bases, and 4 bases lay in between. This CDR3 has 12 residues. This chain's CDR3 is CASSAANYGYTF. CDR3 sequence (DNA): TGTGCCAGCAGTGCAGCTAACTATGGCTACACCTTC.

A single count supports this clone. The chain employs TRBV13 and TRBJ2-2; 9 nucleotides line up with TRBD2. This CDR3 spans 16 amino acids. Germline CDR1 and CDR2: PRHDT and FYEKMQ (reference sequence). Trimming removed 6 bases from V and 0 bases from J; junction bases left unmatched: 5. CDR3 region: CASRASGTSNTGELFF. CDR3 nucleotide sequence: TGTGCCAGCAGGGCTAGCGGGACCTCGAACACCGGGGAGCTGTTTTTT.

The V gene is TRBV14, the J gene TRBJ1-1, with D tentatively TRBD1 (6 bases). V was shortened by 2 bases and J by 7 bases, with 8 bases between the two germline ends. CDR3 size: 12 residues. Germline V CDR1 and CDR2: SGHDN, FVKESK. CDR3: CASSQSGVEAFF. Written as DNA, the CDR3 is TGTGCCAGCAGCCAATCAGGGGTTGAAGCTTTCTTT.

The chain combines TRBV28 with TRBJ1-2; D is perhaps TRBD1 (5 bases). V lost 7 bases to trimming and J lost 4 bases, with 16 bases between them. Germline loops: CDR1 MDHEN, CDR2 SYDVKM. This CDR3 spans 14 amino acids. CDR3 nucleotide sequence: TGTGCCAGCACCCCGACAGAGTCCGGCTATGGCTACACCTTC. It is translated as CASTPTESGYGYTF.

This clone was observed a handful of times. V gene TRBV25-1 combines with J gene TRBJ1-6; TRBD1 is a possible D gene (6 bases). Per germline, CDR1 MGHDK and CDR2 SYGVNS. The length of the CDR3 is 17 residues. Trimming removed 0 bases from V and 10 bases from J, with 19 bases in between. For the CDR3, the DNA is TGTGCCAGCAGTGAATATGCCTTGGGCAGGGGTGAATCACCCCTCCACTTT. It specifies CASSEYALGRGESPLHF. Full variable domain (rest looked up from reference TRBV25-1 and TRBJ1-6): EADIYQTPRYLVIGTGKKITLECSQTMGHDKMYWYQQDPGMELHLIHYSYGVNSTEKGDLSSESTVSRIRTEHFPLTLESARPSHTSQYLCASSEYALGRGESPLHFGNGTRLTVT.

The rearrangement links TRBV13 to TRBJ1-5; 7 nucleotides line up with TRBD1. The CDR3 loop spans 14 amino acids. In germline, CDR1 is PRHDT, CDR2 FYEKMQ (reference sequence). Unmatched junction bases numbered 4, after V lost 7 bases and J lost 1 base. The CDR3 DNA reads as TGTGCCAGCACTAGGGGGCCGAGCAATCAGCCCCAGCATTTT. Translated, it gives CASTRGPSNQPQHF.

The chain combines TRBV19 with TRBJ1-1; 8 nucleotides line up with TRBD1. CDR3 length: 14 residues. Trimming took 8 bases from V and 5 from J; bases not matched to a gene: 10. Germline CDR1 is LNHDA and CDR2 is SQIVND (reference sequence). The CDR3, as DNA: TGTGCCAGTGGAACAGGGGGGAATAAGACTGAAGCTTTCTTT. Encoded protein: CASGTGGNKTEAFF.

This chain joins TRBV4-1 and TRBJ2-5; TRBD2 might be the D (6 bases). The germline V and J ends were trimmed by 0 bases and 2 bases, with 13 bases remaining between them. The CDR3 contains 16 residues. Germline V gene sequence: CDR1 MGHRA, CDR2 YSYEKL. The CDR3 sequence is CASSQDRRVRQETQYF. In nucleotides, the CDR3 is TGCGCCAGCAGCCAAGATAGGAGGGTCAGACAAGAGACCCAGTACTTC.

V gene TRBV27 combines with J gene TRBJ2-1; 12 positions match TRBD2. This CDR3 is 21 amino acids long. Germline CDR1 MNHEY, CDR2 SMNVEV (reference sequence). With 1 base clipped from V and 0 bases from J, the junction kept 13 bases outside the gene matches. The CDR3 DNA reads TGTGCCAGCAGTTTATTTATCCTTTCTAGCGGGAGGGCCCTCTCCTACAATGAGCAGTTCTTC. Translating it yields CASSLFILSSGRALSYNEQFF.

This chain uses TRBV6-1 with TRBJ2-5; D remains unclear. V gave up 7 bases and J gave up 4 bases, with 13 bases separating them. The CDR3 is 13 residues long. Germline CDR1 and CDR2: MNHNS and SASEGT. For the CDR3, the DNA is TGTGCCAGCACCAGCGACGATAGAGAGACCCAGTACTTC. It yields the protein CASTSDDRETQYF.

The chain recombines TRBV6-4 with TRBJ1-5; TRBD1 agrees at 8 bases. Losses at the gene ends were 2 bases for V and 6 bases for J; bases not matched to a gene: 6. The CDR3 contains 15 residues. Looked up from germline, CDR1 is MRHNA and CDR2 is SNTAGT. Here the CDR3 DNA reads TGTGCCAGCAGTGACCGGACAGGGTATCGTCAGCCCCAGCATTTT. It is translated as CASSDRTGYRQPQHF.